Listed here are 19 T cell receptor beta chains from one sample, sequenced in a study of T-cell reconstitution after alpha-beta-depleted transplantation in children. The TCRbeta library incorporated unique molecular identifiers. Each CDR3 protein gets one entry after TCRdb re-called the PCR reads with MiXCR. The sample contains about 400,000 distinct CDR3 sequences, roughly 22% of which appear only once. The sample consisted of PBMCs from the stem cell graft donor, taken from the stem cell graft. These receptors all stem from a human donor who donated a stem cell graft to a child with acute myeloid leukemia.

The J gene is TRBJ2-1, the V gene TRBV11-2; 8 bases are shared with TRBD2. This CDR3 has 14 amino acids. The V gene end was trimmed by 5 bases and the J gene end by 6 bases; junction bases not matched to a gene: 6. CDR1 is SGHAT, CDR2 FQNNGV, per germline. CDR3 sequence reads: CASSPGGMANEQFF. The CDR3 DNA is TGTGCCAGCAGCCCGGGAGGGATGGCCAATGAGCAGTTCTTC.

The V gene is TRBV6-5, the J gene TRBJ1-4; D possibly corresponds to TRBD1 (5 bases). This CDR3 is 15 amino acids long. Trimming took off 0 bases at V and 3 bases at J, with 8 bases between the two ends. Germline V gene lookup returns CDR1 MNHEY and CDR2 SVGAGI. This chain's CDR3 is CASSYSTEPNEKLFF. CDR3 coding DNA: TGTGCCAGCAGTTACTCGACAGAACCTAATGAAAAACTGTTTTTT.

Ten or more counts support this clonotype. The chain uses TRBV20-1 and TRBJ2-7; perhaps TRBD2 as D (6 bases). The CDR3 runs 14 residues. Germline V gene sequence: CDR1 DFQATT, CDR2 SNEGSKA (reference sequence). The V end lost 2 bases, the J end lost 3 bases, and 14 bases lay between the germline ends. DNA of the CDR3: TGCAGTGCTAGAAGCGGGTTACGGGACTACGAGCAGTACTTC. It specifies CSARSGLRDYEQYF.

V gene TRBV6-2 or TRBV6-3 combines with J gene TRBJ2-6, with D perhaps TRBD1 (6 bases). The V and J ends lost 6 bases and 2 bases respectively, with 17 bases between them. The CDR3 consists of 17 residues. Germline values: CDR1 MNHEY, CDR2 SVGEGT. The CDR3 sequence: CASSREPTGPGANVLTF. Here the CDR3 DNA reads TGTGCCAGCAGCAGAGAGCCGACAGGACCTGGGGCCAACGTCCTGACTTTC.

This chain links TRBV4-3 with TRBJ2-1, with 7 bases that match TRBD1. Germline V gene lookup returns CDR1 LGHNA and CDR2 YSLEER. The junction had 19 bases not matched to a gene; V was cut back by 0 bases and J by 5 bases. There are 20 residues in the CDR3. In nucleotides, the CDR3 is TGCGCCAGCAGCCAAGATTCCGGACAGGCGGCGGAACTAACCCACAATGAGCAGTTCTTC. Protein product: CASSQDSGQAAELTHNEQFF.

This clonotype has only a few counts. The chain recombines TRBV12-3 or TRBV12-4 with TRBJ1-5; D is unresolved. Trimming pared 7 bases from V and 3 bases from J, leaving 13 bases between. CDR3 length: 14 amino acids. The CDR3 region is CASKRGHLNQPQHF. The CDR3 region has the DNA TGTGCCAGCAAGCGAGGTCACCTCAATCAGCCCCAGCATTTT.

CDR3 DNA: TGTGCCAGCAGTACGACTAGCGGGAGGTTCCCACGGGTAGATACGCAGTATTTT. It codes for CASSTTSGRFPRVDTQYF. The gene calls are TRBV6-2 or TRBV6-3 and TRBJ2-3; TRBD2 matches at 13 bases. The J segment lost 5 bases and the V segment lost 5 bases, leaving 13 bases of the junction unmatched. The CDR3 runs 18 residues. Germline lookup yields CDR1 MNHEY and CDR2 SVGEGT.

V usage is TRBV27 and J usage is TRBJ2-7; D is ambiguous. Germline V gene sequence: CDR1 MNHEY, CDR2 SMNVEV (reference sequence). V dropped 0 bases and J dropped 3 bases, with 12 bases sitting between them. This CDR3 region has 15 residues. The CDR3 DNA is TGTGCCAGCAGTTTATCGCACGGGTTTGGCTACGAGCAGTACTTC. This codes for CASSLSHGFGYEQYF.

This chain connects TRBV28 to TRBJ2-7, with a tentative D call TRBD1 (5 bases). The CDR3 runs to 13 residues. Trimming left V 5 bases short and J 1 base short, with 9 bases between. Germline CDR1 reads MDHEN; CDR2 reads SYDVKM. The CDR3, as DNA: TGTGCCAGCAGTGTGGACATGTCCTACGAGCAGTACTTC. Residues: CASSVDMSYEQYF.

V is TRBV5-6 and J is TRBJ1-5; 7 bases line up with TRBD1. Germline lookup yields CDR1 SGHDT and CDR2 YYEEEE. The CDR3 totals 15 residues. Germline trimming cut 0 bases from V and 6 bases from J; bases unmatched to any gene: 6. The CDR3, as DNA: TGTGCCAGCAGCTTGGGACAGGGTATAGGTCAGCCCCAGCATTTT. Translated: CASSLGQGIGQPQHF. The full variable domain, completed using reference TRBV5-6 and TRBJ1-5, is DAGVTQSPTHLIKTRGQQVTLRCSPKSGHDTVSWYQQALGQGPQFIFQYYEEEERQRGNFPDRFSGHQFPNYSSELNVNALLLGDSALYLCASSLGQGIGQPQHFGDGTRLSIL.

This clonotype has just a few counts. The chain couples TRBV6-2 or TRBV6-3 to TRBJ2-1, with no clear D. Trimming took off 2 bases at V and 7 bases at J, with 6 bases between the two ends. In germline, CDR1 is MNHEY, CDR2 SVGEGT. The CDR3 runs 12 residues. The CDR3 protein is CASSYTRNEQFF. The CDR3 coding sequence is TGTGCCAGCAGTTACACCCGGAATGAGCAGTTCTTC.

This clonotype appeared a few times. The rearrangement joins TRBV29-1 to TRBJ2-7; D not certain. The CDR3 has 11 residues. Per the germline V gene, CDR1 is SQVTM and CDR2 is ANQGSEA. V lost 3 bases and J lost 3, with 6 bases in between. This CDR3 reads CSVEVRYEQYF. The CDR3 DNA follows: TGCAGCGTTGAGGTACGCTACGAGCAGTACTTC.

Notes on this clonotype: Germline and junction disagree at one end, which may indicate a read error. The chain is built from TRBV20-1 and TRBJ2-7, with TRBD2 matching over 7 bases. This CDR3 is 13 amino acids long. Germline lookup yields CDR1 DFQATT and CDR2 SNEGSKA (reference sequence). The CDR3 sequence: CRARGDYGYEQYF. The CDR3 DNA reads TGCAGAGCTAGAGGGGACTATGGCTACGAGCAGTACTTC.

The rearrangement links TRBV4-1 to TRBJ1-2, with D perhaps matching TRBD1 (5 bases). V was trimmed by 0 bases and J by 5 bases, leaving 10 bases between them. The CDR3 runs to 14 residues. Germline V lookup: CDR1 MGHRA, CDR2 YSYEKL. The CDR3: CASSQDLQGYGYTF. CDR3 nucleotide sequence: TGCGCCAGCAGCCAAGATCTTCAGGGATATGGCTACACCTTC.

This chain connects TRBV29-1 to TRBJ2-3; D is uncertain. The CDR3 length is 12 residues. Trimming removed 6 bases from V and 12 bases from J, with 19 bases in between. The germline V gene has CDR1 SQVTM and CDR2 ANQGSEA. The CDR3 region has the DNA TGCAGCGTGGATGAGACGGGCACCTTCCAGTATTTT. This encodes CSVDETGTFQYF.

In regard to this clonotype: This may arise from a read error, as a much more abundant clone is one base away. This chain joins TRBV27 and TRBJ1-2; a weak D match, TRBD1 (6 bases). The ends were cut back, 6 bases at V and 4 bases at J, with 12 bases in the middle. Germline-derived CDR1 and CDR2 are MNHEY and SMNVEV (reference sequence). The CDR3 is 13 residues long. CDR3 nucleotide sequence: TGTGCCAGCAGCCGGACAGACCGCTATGGCTACACCTTC. It codes for CASSRTDRYGYTF.

The V and J genes are TRBV10-2 and TRBJ2-5; no reliable D call. V dropped 2 bases and J dropped 3 bases, with 4 bases sitting between them. Germline V gene lookup returns CDR1 WSHSY and CDR2 SAAADI. The CDR3 totals 12 residues. This CDR3 is CASSEIEETQYF. CDR3 DNA sequence: TGCGCCAGCAGTGAGATAGAAGAGACCCAGTACTTC.

This clonotype occurred a few times. The CDR3 bases are TGCGCCAGCAGCTGGGACGGTGACTCTGGAAACACCATATATTTT. Its protein product is CASSWDGDSGNTIYF. V is TRBV5-1 and J is TRBJ1-3; tentative D call: TRBD1 (5 bases). The CDR3 extends over 15 amino acids. CDR1 and CDR2 from the germline V gene are SGHRS and YFSETQ. Trimming took 3 bases from V and 0 from J, leaving 10 bases between them.

This clonotype was seen repeatedly, ten times or more. The rearrangement joins TRBV29-1 to TRBJ1-5; 11 bases align to TRBD1. Germline V gives CDR1 SQVTM, CDR2 ANQGSEA. The V segment lost 5 bases and the J segment 7 bases; nucleotides outside the gene matches: 10. This CDR3 has 15 residues. The CDR3, as DNA: TGCAGCGTTACGGACAGGGGGCGGGTGGAGCAGCCCCAGCATTTT. Translating gives CSVTDRGRVEQPQHF.